This T cell receptor beta chain was identified during a study of T-cell memory formation after mild COVID-19. The wider study: Largely donor-specific TCR clusters were found.

The germline CDR1 and CDR2 sequences are SGHVS and FQNEAQ. CDR3 length: 15 residues. Deletions cut 1 base from V and 1 base from J, with 8 bases between. Barcoded TCR alpha and TCR beta cDNA libraries with UMIs came from 5'RACE using constant-segment primers. TCRdb re-called the 5' RACE reads with MiXCR, one entry per CDR3 protein. The table includes about 160,000 distinct CDR3 sequences, 25% to 40% detected once. V usage is TRBV7-8 and J usage is TRBJ2-1; D gene ambiguous. The specimen sequenced was PBMCs or a T cell subset sorted from them (not recorded which). The sequence came from an adult woman who had mild COVID-19 (a few samples of this study predate the infection). Cell type and time point are not known. This chain's CDR3 is CASSLVHLSYNEQFF. The CDR3 DNA follows: TGTGCCAGCAGCTTAGTACACCTTTCCTACAATGAGCAGTTCTTC.